Presented here are 31 T cell receptor beta chains from one specimen sequenced in a study of cytotoxic CD8 clonotypes in ibrutinib-treated CLL. Some clones are missing from TCRdb's copy, which holds only in-frame ones; the method was immunoSEQ multiplex PCR. The sample shows 52,000 or so clones, about 54% of them seen only once. Here the sequenced sample was PBMCs, taken at disease progression, from a patient treated with ibrutinib. The receptors stem from a human donor with chronic lymphocytic leukemia.

This clone was counted a single time. The rearrangement links TRBV7-9 to TRBJ1-4; D remains unclear. V dropped 0 bases and J dropped 8 bases, with 7 bases sitting between them. CDR1 and CDR2 (germline): SEHNR, FQNEAQ (reference sequence). There are 13 residues in the CDR3. The CDR3 DNA is TGTGCCAGCAGCTTAGCAGGCGGCGAAAAACTGTTTTTT. It yields the protein CASSLAGGEKLFF.

The chain links TRBV5-1 to TRBJ2-6; 9 bases are a match to TRBD1. The CDR3 covers 17 residues. Germline CDR1 reads SGHRS; CDR2 reads YFSETQ. V was clipped by 4 bases and J by 0 bases; unmatched bases: 5. The CDR3 spells CASSGTGPFSGANVLTF. In nucleotides, the CDR3 is TGCGCCAGCAGCGGGACAGGGCCTTTCTCTGGGGCCAACGTCCTGACTTTC.

CDR3 loop: CASSPRPGGRGETQYF. The CDR3 coding sequence is TGTGCCAGCAGTCCCAGGCCGGGAGGCCGAGGAGAGACCCAGTACTTC. The V and J genes are TRBV28 and TRBJ2-5; TRBD2 matches at 7 bases. V gave up 5 bases and J gave up 4 bases; unmatched junction bases: 13. The germline V gene has CDR1 MDHEN and CDR2 SYDVKM. CDR3 length: 16 residues.

This rearrangement joins TRBV10-3 to TRBJ2-7; D gene uncertain. Trimming left V 9 bases short and J 0 bases short, with 12 bases between. Per the germline V gene, CDR1 is ENHRY and CDR2 is SYGVKD. The CDR3 has 13 residues. CDR3 region: CAIRPQSSYEQYF. CDR3 bases: TGTGCCATAAGACCCCAGAGCTCCTACGAGCAGTACTTC.

This clone has only a few counts. DNA for the CDR3: TGTGCCAGCAGGGGGACAGGGGGCAGTAACTACGAGCAGTACTTC. Its translation is CASRGTGGSNYEQYF. The chain has TRBV6-1 and TRBJ2-7; 12 positions match TRBD1. V dropped 6 bases and J dropped 3; count of bases not matched to a gene: 6. CDR3 length: 15 residues. Looked up from germline, CDR1 is MNHNS and CDR2 is SASEGT.

A single count supports this clone. This chain joins TRBV28 and TRBJ1-2; TRBD1 is a possible D gene (5 bases). The germline V gene has CDR1 MDHEN and CDR2 SYDVKM. The V end was cut by 6 bases, the J end by 2 bases, with 25 bases between. This CDR3 has 18 residues. CDR3 region: CASRDVAGTPGRNYGYTF. CDR3 sequence (DNA): TGTGCCAGCAGGGATGTAGCCGGGACCCCCGGAAGGAACTATGGCTACACCTTC.

The V call is TRBV7-3, the J call TRBJ2-3, with D perhaps matching TRBD1 or TRBD2 (6 bases each). Looked up from germline, CDR1 is SGHTA and CDR2 is FQGTGA. The CDR3 is made up of 16 amino acids. V lost 5 bases and J 2 bases, leaving 17 bases between the germline ends. DNA of the CDR3: TGTGCCAGCAGCCATTCAGGGGAGGTTCACACAGATACGCAGTATTTT. It codes for CASSHSGEVHTDTQYF. Filled out from reference TRBV7-3 and TRBJ2-3, the complete variable domain reads GAGVSQTPSNKVTEKGKYVELRCDPISGHTALYWYRQSLGQGPEFLIYFQGTGAADDSGLPNDRFFAVRPEGSVSTLKIQRTERGDSAVYLCASSHSGEVHTDTQYFGPGTRLTVL.

The chain couples TRBV18 to TRBJ2-7; D ambiguous. V lost 2 bases and J lost 0, with 2 bases in between. Germline V gene sequence: CDR1 KGHSH, CDR2 LQKENI. The CDR3 runs to 12 residues. CDR3 nucleotides: TGTGCCAGCTCACCATTCTCCTACGAGCAGTACTTC. Its translation: CASSPFSYEQYF.

This CDR3 is CASGLDVQETQYF. CDR3 sequence (DNA): TGTGCCAGCGGATTGGATGTACAAGAGACCCAGTACTTC. The chain has TRBV6-5 and TRBJ2-5; D call uncertain. The CDR3 consists of 13 residues. Trimming left V 8 bases short and J 2 bases short, with 12 bases between. In germline, CDR1 is MNHEY, CDR2 SVGAGI.

The chain is built from TRBV6-5 and TRBJ1-2; unclear D gene. The germline V gene encodes CDR1 MNHEY and CDR2 SVGAGI. The CDR3 is 16 residues long. Trimming removed 0 bases from V and 4 bases from J, with 15 bases in between. CDR3 sequence reads: CASSYSGYHATYGYTF. For the CDR3, the DNA is TGTGCCAGCAGTTACTCCGGGTACCATGCTACCTATGGCTACACCTTC.

The genes are TRBV7-2 and TRBJ1-5, with 7 bases identical to TRBD1. V lost 8 bases to trimming and J lost 4 bases; unmatched junction nucleotides: 5. Germline assignment: CDR1 SGHTA and CDR2 FQGNSA. The CDR3 covers 13 residues. The CDR3 spells CASAQQGNQPQHF. CDR3 nucleotide sequence: TGTGCCAGCGCGCAACAGGGGAATCAGCCCCAGCATTTT.

This clone turned up a few times. The chain combines TRBV5-1 with TRBJ1-6; D gene ambiguous. V was trimmed by 0 bases and J by 7 bases, leaving 8 bases between them. The CDR3 has 14 amino acids. CDR1 is SGHRS, CDR2 YFSETQ, per germline. The CDR3 nucleotides read TGCGCCAGCAGCTTGGCGGACTTAAATTCACCCCTCCACTTT. It specifies CASSLADLNSPLHF.

V and J are TRBV13 and TRBJ2-5, with 8 bases aligning to TRBD1. The CDR3 spans 14 residues. Trimming removed 4 bases from V and 1 base from J; junction bases left unmatched: 2. From germline, CDR1 is PRHDT and CDR2 FYEKMQ (reference sequence). For the CDR3, the DNA is TGTGCCAGCAGCTACGGGACAGGCCAAGAGACCCAGTACTTC. This encodes CASSYGTGQETQYF.

The chain joins TRBV6-5 to TRBJ2-7; 9 bases fit TRBD1. Trimming at V came to 6 bases and at J to 6 bases, leaving 12 bases not matched to a gene. This CDR3 contains 15 residues. CDR1 is MNHEY, CDR2 SVGAGI, per germline. DNA of the CDR3: TGTGCCAGCAGGGAACGTGGGACAGGGATCTTCGAGCAGTACTTC. Translating it yields CASRERGTGIFEQYF.

The gene calls are TRBV6-5 and TRBJ2-1; D is unclear. V was clipped by 6 bases and J by 8 bases, with 8 bases between them. The CDR3 runs 11 residues. Germline values: CDR1 MNHEY, CDR2 SVGAGI. CDR3 DNA sequence: TGTGCCAGCAGCCTCCAGGATGAGCAGTTCTTC. Protein sequence: CASSLQDEQFF.

In this sample, this clone turned up many times. The chain couples TRBV14 to TRBJ2-7, with D perhaps given as TRBD1 or TRBD2 (6 bases each). CDR1 is SGHDN and CDR2 is FVKESK in the germline V gene. The length of the CDR3 is 15 residues. V was pared by 4 bases and J by 3 bases, with 16 bases between. CDR3 loop: CASSLQGGQGYEQYF. DNA of the CDR3: TGTGCCAGCAGCCTTCAAGGGGGGCAGGGCTACGAGCAGTACTTC.

The chain couples TRBV28 to TRBJ2-5; possibly TRBD2 for D (6 bases). The length of the CDR3 is 15 residues. The germline gives CDR1 MDHEN, CDR2 SYDVKM. Trimming pared 3 bases from V and 5 bases from J, leaving 16 bases between. The DNA for the CDR3 is TGTGCCAGCAGTTTCCCCCCCTGGGCGGGGGAGACCCAGTACTTC. This encodes CASSFPPWAGETQYF.

The chain joins TRBV7-3 to TRBJ2-3; D not resolved. Per germline, CDR1 SGHTA and CDR2 FQGTGA. This CDR3 has 12 amino acids. Trimming shortened V by 4 bases and J by 0 bases, and 2 bases separated the two germline ends. This CDR3 is CASSYSTDTQYF. The CDR3 region has the DNA TGTGCCAGCAGCTATAGCACAGATACGCAGTATTTT.

The chain uses TRBV29-1 and TRBJ2-1; either TRBD1 or TRBD2 may supply D (5 bases each). The V and J ends lost 6 bases and 4 bases respectively, with 16 bases between them. The CDR3 runs to 14 residues. CDR1 and CDR2 from the germline V gene are SQVTM and ANQGSEA. Here the CDR3 reads CSVRDGGNYNEQFF. The CDR3 DNA is TGCAGCGTCCGGGACGGCGGTAATTACAATGAGCAGTTCTTC.

The chain joins TRBV5-6 to TRBJ2-2; D is uncertain. Germline values: CDR1 SGHDT, CDR2 YYEEEE. Trimming took off 7 bases at V and 3 bases at J, with 7 bases between the two ends. The length of the CDR3 is 12 residues. The CDR3 spells CASRSYTGELFF. CDR3 in DNA: TGTGCCAGCCGCAGCTACACCGGGGAGCTGTTTTTT.

This clone was observed a handful of times. The chain links TRBV2 to TRBJ1-5; no firm D call. The CDR3 totals 14 residues. With 4 bases removed from V and 4 bases from J, the gap between germline ends came to 11 bases. Looked up from germline, CDR1 is SNHLY and CDR2 is FYNNEI. CDR3 sequence: CASSVNRRNQPQHF. The CDR3 DNA reads TGTGCCAGCAGTGTGAACCGAAGGAATCAGCCCCAGCATTTT.

J is TRBJ1-5 and V is TRBV30; D is perhaps TRBD1 (5 bases). Germline V gives CDR1 GTSNPN, CDR2 SVGIG (reference sequence). This CDR3 has 13 amino acids. Trimming pared 0 bases from V and 5 bases from J, leaving 8 bases between. CDR3 sequence reads: CAWSVGTDQPQHF. The CDR3 nucleotides read TGTGCCTGGAGTGTGGGGACGGATCAGCCCCAGCATTTT.

This clone has a count of ten or more. CDR3 in amino acids: CASSQVTSATETQYF. CDR3 coding DNA: TGCGCCAGCAGCCAAGTCACTAGCGCCACGGAGACCCAGTACTTC. V usage is TRBV4-3 and J usage is TRBJ2-5; 7 nucleotides match TRBD2. Germline values: CDR1 LGHNA, CDR2 YSLEER. With V trimmed by 1 base and J by 5 bases, 7 bases remained unmatched. CDR3 length equals 15 residues.

This chain connects TRBV6-1 to TRBJ1-2; TRBD1 agrees at 7 bases. Germline CDR1 and CDR2: MNHNS and SASEGT. V lost 7 bases and J lost 4; bases outside the gene matches: 9. The CDR3 is 14 residues long. CDR3 region: CASTRTGRFYGYTF. CDR3 in DNA: TGTGCCAGCACTAGGACAGGAAGATTCTATGGCTACACCTTC.

The rearrangement links TRBV19 to TRBJ2-2; no firm D call. From germline, CDR1 is LNHDA and CDR2 SQIVND (reference sequence). The V end was cut by 5 bases, the J end by 3 bases, with 10 bases between. The CDR3 runs 14 residues. The CDR3 sequence: CASSPNRDTGELFF. The CDR3 DNA sequence: TGTGCCAGTAGTCCTAACAGAGACACCGGGGAGCTGTTTTTT.

This chain joins TRBV27 and TRBJ2-3; D gene unclear. Germline-derived CDR1 and CDR2 are MNHEY and SMNVEV (reference sequence). V lost 5 bases and J 3 bases, leaving 9 bases between the germline ends. The CDR3 contains 13 residues. CDR3 DNA sequence: TGTGCCAGCAGTCCTGGCCTTACAGATACGCAGTATTTT. Protein product: CASSPGLTDTQYF.

The chain uses TRBV4-2 and TRBJ1-2, with 7 nucleotides matching TRBD1. The V and J ends lost 7 bases and 0 bases, in that order; junction bases with no gene match: 11. The CDR3 totals 16 residues. The germline gives CDR1 LGHNA, CDR2 YNFKEQ. The CDR3 bases are TGTGCCAGCACCACTGAGGACAGGATTGCTAACTATGGCTACACCTTC. The encoded protein is CASTTEDRIANYGYTF.

This CDR3 is CASSHAAGLGHEKLFF. CDR3 bases: TGCGCCAGCAGCCACGCCGCAGGGCTGGGTCATGAAAAACTGTTTTTT. This chain links TRBV4-3 with TRBJ1-4; D is possibly TRBD1 (5 bases). The CDR3 spans 16 residues. Trimming stripped 3 bases from V and 6 bases from J, with 17 bases between. CDR1 LGHNA and CDR2 YSLEER come from the germline V gene.

The V and J genes are TRBV7-2 and TRBJ2-7, with TRBD1 matching 7 bases. CDR1 and CDR2 (germline): SGHTA, FQGNSA. The CDR3 runs to 14 residues. The junction had 11 bases not matched to a gene; V was cut back by 5 bases and J by 7 bases. DNA for the CDR3: TGTGCCAGCAGCAACGACAGGGCCTCAGGTGAGCAGTACTTC. Its protein product is CASSNDRASGEQYF.

This clone was seen more than once but under ten times. This chain's CDR3 is CASRTGTGLYEQYF. In nucleotides, the CDR3 is TGTGCCAGCAGAACCGGGACAGGGCTCTACGAGCAGTACTTC. This chain joins TRBV5-6 and TRBJ2-7; 9 bases align to TRBD1. V lost 5 bases to trimming and J lost 3 bases; unmatched junction nucleotides: 6. Germline V gene lookup returns CDR1 SGHDT and CDR2 YYEEEE. The CDR3 contains 14 residues.

Only a few counts were recorded for this clone. This chain links TRBV7-9 with TRBJ2-1; D unclear. This CDR3 is built from 11 residues. The V end lost 6 bases, the J end lost 5 bases, and 5 bases lay between the germline ends. Germline V lookup: CDR1 SEHNR, CDR2 FQNEAQ (reference sequence). The CDR3 is CASRKNNEQFF. CDR3 coding DNA: TGTGCCAGCAGGAAAAACAATGAGCAGTTCTTC. Complete variable domain (other parts from reference TRBV7-9 and TRBJ2-1): DTGVSQNPRHKITKRGQNVTFRCDPISEHNRLYWYRQTLGQGPEFLTYFQNEAQLEKSRLLSDRFSAERPKGSFSTLEIQRTEQGDSAMYLCASRKNNEQFFGPGTRLTVL.